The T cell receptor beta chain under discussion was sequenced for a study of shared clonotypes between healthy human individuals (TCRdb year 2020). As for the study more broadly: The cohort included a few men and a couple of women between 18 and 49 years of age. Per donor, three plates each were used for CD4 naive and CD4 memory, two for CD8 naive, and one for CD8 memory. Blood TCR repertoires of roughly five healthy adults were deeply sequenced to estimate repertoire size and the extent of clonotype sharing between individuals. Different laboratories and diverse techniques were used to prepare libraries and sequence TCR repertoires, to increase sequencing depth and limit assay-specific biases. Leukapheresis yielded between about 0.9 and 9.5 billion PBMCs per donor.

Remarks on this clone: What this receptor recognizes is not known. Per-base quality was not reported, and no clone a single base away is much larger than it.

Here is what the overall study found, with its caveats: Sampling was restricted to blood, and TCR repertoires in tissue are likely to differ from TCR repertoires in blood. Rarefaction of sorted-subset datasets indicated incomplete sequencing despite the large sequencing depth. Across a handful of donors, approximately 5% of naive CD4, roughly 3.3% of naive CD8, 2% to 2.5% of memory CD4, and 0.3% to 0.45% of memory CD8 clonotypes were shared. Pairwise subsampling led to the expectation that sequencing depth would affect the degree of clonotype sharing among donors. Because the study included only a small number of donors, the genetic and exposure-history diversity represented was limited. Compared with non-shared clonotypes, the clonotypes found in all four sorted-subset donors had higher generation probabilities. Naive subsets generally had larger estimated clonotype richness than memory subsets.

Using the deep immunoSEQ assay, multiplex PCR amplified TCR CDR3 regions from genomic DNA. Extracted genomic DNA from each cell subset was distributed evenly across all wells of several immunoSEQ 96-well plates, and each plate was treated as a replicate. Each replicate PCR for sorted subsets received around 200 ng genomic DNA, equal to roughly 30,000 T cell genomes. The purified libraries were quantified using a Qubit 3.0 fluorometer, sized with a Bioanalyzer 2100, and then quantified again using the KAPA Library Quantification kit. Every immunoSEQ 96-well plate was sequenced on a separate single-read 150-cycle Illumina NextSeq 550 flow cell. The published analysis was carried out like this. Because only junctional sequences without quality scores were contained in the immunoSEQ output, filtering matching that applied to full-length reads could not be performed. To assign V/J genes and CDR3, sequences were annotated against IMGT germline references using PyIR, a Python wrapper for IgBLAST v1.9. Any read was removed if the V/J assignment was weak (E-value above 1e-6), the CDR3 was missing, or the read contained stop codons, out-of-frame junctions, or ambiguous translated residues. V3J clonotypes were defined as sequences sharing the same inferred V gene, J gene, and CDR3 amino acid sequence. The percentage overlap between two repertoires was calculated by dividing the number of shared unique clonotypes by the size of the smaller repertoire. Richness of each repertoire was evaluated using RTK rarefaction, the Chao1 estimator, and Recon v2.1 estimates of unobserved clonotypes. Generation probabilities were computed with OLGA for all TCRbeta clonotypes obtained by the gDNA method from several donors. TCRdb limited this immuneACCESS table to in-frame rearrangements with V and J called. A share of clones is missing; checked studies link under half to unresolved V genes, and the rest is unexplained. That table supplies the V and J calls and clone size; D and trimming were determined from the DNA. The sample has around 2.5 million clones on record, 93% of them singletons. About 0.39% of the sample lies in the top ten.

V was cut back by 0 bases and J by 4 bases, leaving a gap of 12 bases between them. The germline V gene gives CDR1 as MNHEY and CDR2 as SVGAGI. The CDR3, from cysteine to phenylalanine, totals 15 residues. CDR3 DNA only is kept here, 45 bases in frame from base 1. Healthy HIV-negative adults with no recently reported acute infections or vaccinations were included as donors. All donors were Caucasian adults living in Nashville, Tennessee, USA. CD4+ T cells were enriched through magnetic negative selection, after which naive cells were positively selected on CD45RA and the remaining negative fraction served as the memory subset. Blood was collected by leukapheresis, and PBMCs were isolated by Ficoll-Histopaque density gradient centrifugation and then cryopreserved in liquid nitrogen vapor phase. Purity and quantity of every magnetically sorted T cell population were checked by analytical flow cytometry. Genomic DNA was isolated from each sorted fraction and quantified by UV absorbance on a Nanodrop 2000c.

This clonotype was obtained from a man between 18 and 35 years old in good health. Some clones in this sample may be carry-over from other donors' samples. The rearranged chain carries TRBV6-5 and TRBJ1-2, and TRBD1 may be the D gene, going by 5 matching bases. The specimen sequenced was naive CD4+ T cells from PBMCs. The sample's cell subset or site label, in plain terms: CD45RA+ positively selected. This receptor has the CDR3 CASSYSGAGLYGYTF. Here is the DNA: TGTGCCAGCAGTTACTCTGGGGCAGGGCTCTATGGCTACACCTTC.